What follows describes a single T cell receptor beta chain. Its target is unknown. Trimming removed 7 bases from V and 1 base from J; junction bases left unmatched: 7. Germline assignment: CDR1 MNHEY and CDR2 SVGAGI. The CDR3 totals 14 residues. This specimen belongs to a study of shared clonotypes between healthy human individuals. Overall study findings and caveats: Some naive CD4 clonotypes, around 5%, turned up in common across four donors. Clonotypes not shared had lower generation probabilities than those common to all four donors.

Deep was the level at which the assay was run. The authors split each subset's genomic DNA evenly across several immunoSEQ plates. Repertoires were generated with immunoSEQ multiplex PCR, while TCRdb's copy carries only in-frame clones and drops some. The top ten hold 0.3% to 0.4% of the sample, which has fewer than 3 million clones, around 90% seen once. This TCR derives from a man between 18 and 29 years old in good health. Some clones in this sample may be carry-over from other donors' samples. The chain combines TRBV6-5 with TRBJ2-7, with 7 bases fitting TRBD1. Sequencing was done on a sample of naive CD4+ T cells from PBMCs. The subset here: CD45RA+ positively selected. The CDR3 reads CASILRQGSYEQYF. CDR3 bases: TGTGCCAGCATCCTCCGACAGGGTTCCTACGAGCAGTACTTC.